A single sample gave rise to the 7 T cell receptor beta chains below, sequenced in a study of blood T cells in healthy people across ages. Primed by a sample-barcoded 5' primer and a J-beta primer mix, a second PCR proceeded for roughly 6 to 12 cycles. TCRdb re-called the 5' RACE reads through MiXCR, storing one row per CDR3 protein. The sample has 780,000 or so distinct CDR3 sequences, just under 25% seen once. This sample was also put to use in a study of T cells of mothers and their children.

Sequencing input: blood. The receptor source for this set is a boy between 10 and 17 years old in good health.

CDR3 DNA sequence: TGTGCCAGCAGCCAAGATACGATGAACACTGAAGCTTTCTTT. This sequence encodes CASSQDTMNTEAFF. The V call is TRBV14, the J call TRBJ1-1; D gene ambiguous. The CDR3 loop spans 14 amino acids. Deletions cut 0 bases from V and 0 bases from J, with 5 bases between. From germline, CDR1 is SGHDN and CDR2 FVKESK.

Here the CDR3 reads CASSLAWSAKAKNIQYF. Here the CDR3 DNA reads TGTGCCAGCAGCTTAGCTTGGAGCGCCAAAGCCAAAAACATTCAGTACTTC. The rearrangement joins TRBV7-2 to TRBJ2-4; D gene unclear. Per germline, CDR1 SGHTA and CDR2 FQGNSA. This CDR3 spans 17 amino acids. Between the trimmed V and J ends, which lost 0 bases and 0 bases, there was a span of 12 bases.

A remark on this clonotype: A junction end diverges from the germline sequence, so it may reflect a read error. The chain employs TRBV7-7 and TRBJ2-7; D not certain. CDR1 and CDR2 from the germline V gene are SSHAT and FNYEAQ (reference sequence). The CDR3 runs to 13 residues. CDR3: CASSLVEGYEQYF. For the CDR3, the DNA is TGTGCTAGCAGCTTAGTTGAAGGCTACGAGCAGTACTTC.

This chain joins TRBV4-1 and TRBJ2-7; TRBD1 or TRBD2 may be the D gene (6 bases each). Germline CDR1 reads MGHRA; CDR2 reads YSYEKL. With 4 bases removed from V and 5 bases from J, the gap between germline ends came to 18 bases. The length of the CDR3 is 15 residues. The CDR3 reads CASSRLGGTADEQYF. The DNA of the CDR3 is TGCGCCAGCAGCCGCCTAGGGGGGACGGCGGACGAGCAGTACTTC.

The V call is TRBV29-1, the J call TRBJ1-1; D remains ambiguous. The CDR3 consists of 13 residues. Deletions cut 8 bases from V and 0 bases from J, with 13 bases between. CDR1 and CDR2 (germline): SQVTM, ANQGSEA. CDR3 sequence reads: CSSQEQLNTEAFF. In DNA, the CDR3 is TGCAGCTCCCAGGAGCAGCTGAACACTGAAGCTTTCTTT.

This chain joins TRBV20-1 and TRBJ1-5; D may be TRBD1 (6 bases). This CDR3 is built from 14 residues. Germline CDR1 is DFQATT and CDR2 is SNEGSKA (reference sequence). Trimming removed 4 bases from V and 1 base from J, with 11 bases in between. The CDR3 coding sequence is TGCAGTGCTACTAGGGGACAAAGCAATCAGCCCCAGCATTTT. Translation: CSATRGQSNQPQHF.

The gene calls are TRBV29-1 and TRBJ2-1, with D possibly matching TRBD2 (5 bases). Between the trimmed V and J ends, which lost 7 bases and 0 bases, there was a span of 19 bases. This CDR3 region has 16 residues. Germline assignment: CDR1 SQVTM and CDR2 ANQGSEA. This CDR3 is CSDQRNRGSSYNEQFF. The CDR3 DNA sequence: TGCAGCGATCAAAGGAACCGGGGAAGCTCCTACAATGAGCAGTTCTTC.